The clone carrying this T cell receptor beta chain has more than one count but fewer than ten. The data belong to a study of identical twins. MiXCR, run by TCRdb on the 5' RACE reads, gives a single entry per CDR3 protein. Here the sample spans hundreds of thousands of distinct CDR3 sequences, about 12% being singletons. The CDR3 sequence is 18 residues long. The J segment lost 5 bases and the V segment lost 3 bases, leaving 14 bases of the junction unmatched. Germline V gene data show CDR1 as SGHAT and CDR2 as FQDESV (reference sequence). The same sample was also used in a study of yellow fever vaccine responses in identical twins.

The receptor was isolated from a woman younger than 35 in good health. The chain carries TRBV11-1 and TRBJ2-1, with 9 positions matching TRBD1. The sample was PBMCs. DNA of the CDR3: TGTGCCAGCAGCTTCCCTCCTATTCGGGACAGGGAAAACAATGAGCAGTTCTTC. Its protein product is CASSFPPIRDRENNEQFF.